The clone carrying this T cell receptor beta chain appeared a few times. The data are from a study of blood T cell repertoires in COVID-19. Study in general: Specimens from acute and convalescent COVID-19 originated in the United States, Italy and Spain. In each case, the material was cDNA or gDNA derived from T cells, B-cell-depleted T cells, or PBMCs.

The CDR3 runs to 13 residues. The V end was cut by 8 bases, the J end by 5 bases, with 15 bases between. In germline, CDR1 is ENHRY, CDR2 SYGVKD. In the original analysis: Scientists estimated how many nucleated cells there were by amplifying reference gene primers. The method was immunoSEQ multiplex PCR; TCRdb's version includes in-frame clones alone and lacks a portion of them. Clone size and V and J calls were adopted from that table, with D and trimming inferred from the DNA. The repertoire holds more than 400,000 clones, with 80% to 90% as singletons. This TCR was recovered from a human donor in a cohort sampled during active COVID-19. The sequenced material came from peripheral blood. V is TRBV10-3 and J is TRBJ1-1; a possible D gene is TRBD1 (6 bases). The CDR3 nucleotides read TGTGCCATCGGAGCCAGGGGAAGGACTGAAGCTTTCTTT. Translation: CAIGARGRTEAFF.